This TCR beta chain comes out of a study of cytomegalovirus exposure and HLA in healthy donors. Study results and caveats: A later analysis by the authors found several of the most significant clusters apparently linked to common viral pathogens. A later analysis associated around 17,000 TCR beta sequences with HLA alleles at a 0.05 false discovery rate. The HLA-A and HLA-B alleles of most subjects were reportedly predicted accurately from TCR beta sequences.

Vbeta (60) and Jbeta (13) primers were used in the PCR. TCRdb's table, derived via immunoSEQ multiplex PCR, lists solely in-frame clones and lacks some. The table shows roughly 160,000 clones, with roughly 80% occurring only once. The germline CDR1 and CDR2 sequences are MGHRA and YSYEKL. V lost 2 bases and J 1 base, leaving 15 bases between the germline ends. This CDR3 comprises 16 residues. Concerning this clone itself: What it binds is unknown.

The receptor's source is a male donor in good health and CMV-seropositive. The specimen was PBMCs. The V and J genes are TRBV4-1 and TRBJ2-7, with a possible D match to TRBD1 (6 bases). The CDR3 nucleotides read TGCGCCAGCAGCCAAAATCTGGCAGGGGTATCCTACGAGCAGTACTTC. Translated, it gives CASSQNLAGVSYEQYF.